This TCR beta chain was retrieved from a study of T cell responses to AZD1222 COVID-19 vaccine. V lost 3 bases, J lost 3 bases, and 7 bases stayed unmatched. This CDR3 is built from 16 residues. The germline V gene has CDR1 MNHEY and CDR2 SVGEGT. The method was immunoSEQ multiplex PCR; TCRdb's version includes in-frame clones alone and lacks a portion of them. The data show 25,000 to 35,000 clones, over 90% seen once. The receptor was derived from an adult in good health. Sequences were derived from peripheral blood, sampled on day 0 of AZD1222 vaccination. The V gene is TRBV6-2 or TRBV6-3, the J gene TRBJ2-1; 8 nucleotides line up with TRBD2. In DNA, the CDR3 is TGTGCCAGCAGTTATAGTACTAGCGGTATCTACAATGAGCAGTTCTTC. As protein: CASSYSTSGIYNEQFF.